The present T cell receptor beta chain was sequenced within a study of somatic mutations in cytotoxic T cells in rheumatoid arthritis. Profiled with immunoSEQ multiplex PCR; TCRdb holds only in-frame clones, not every one. The sample carries approximately 7,000 clones, roughly 80% recorded once. The CDR3 is made up of 16 amino acids. V lost 3 bases and J lost 5; bases outside the gene matches: 11. The germline V gene has CDR1 SQVTM and CDR2 ANQGSEA. This clone was seen only a few times. The source of this sequence is a woman aged 55-69 years in good health. V and J are TRBV29-1 and TRBJ2-5, with 11 bases identical to TRBD1. Sequencing was performed on CD8+ T cells sorted from blood. CDR3 sequence reads: CSVDGTGGDGWETQYF. The CDR3 region has the DNA TGCAGCGTTGACGGGACAGGGGGAGATGGCTGGGAGACCCAGTACTTC.